This T cell receptor (beta chain) was sequenced during a study of T-cell reconstitution after alpha-beta-depleted transplantation in children. Germline V lookup: CDR1 MNHNS, CDR2 SASEGT. There are 17 residues in the CDR3. V was pared by 6 bases and J by 2 bases, with 19 bases between. Unique molecular identifiers featured in how the TCRbeta library was prepared. One entry per CDR3 protein results from TCRdb running MiXCR on the PCR reads. The repertoire includes 350,000 to 500,000 distinct CDR3 sequences, roughly 44% of them detected once, and approximately 30% sits in the top ten. This clonotype was seen a handful of times. Its target is unknown. Findings and caveats of the study: One year post-transplant, T-cell counts and diversity were largely derived from T cells produced anew. As was reported, about two months after transplant, alpha-beta T cells came from several hundred expanded graft clones. After transplant, high TCRbeta diversity at day 60 in some patients arose from surviving recipient T cells and thymic progenitors.

This material consisted of PBMCs, taken before TCRalphabeta/CD19-depleted stem cell transplant. This TCR was recovered from a girl aged 2 to 9 with aplastic anemia, due to receive a stem cell transplant. V usage is TRBV6-1 and J usage is TRBJ2-2; tentatively, D is TRBD1 or TRBD2 (5 bases each). The CDR3 nucleotides read TGTGCCAGCAGCACGAACCCGGGACCGATCAACACCGGGGAGCTGTTTTTT. Residues: CASSTNPGPINTGELFF.